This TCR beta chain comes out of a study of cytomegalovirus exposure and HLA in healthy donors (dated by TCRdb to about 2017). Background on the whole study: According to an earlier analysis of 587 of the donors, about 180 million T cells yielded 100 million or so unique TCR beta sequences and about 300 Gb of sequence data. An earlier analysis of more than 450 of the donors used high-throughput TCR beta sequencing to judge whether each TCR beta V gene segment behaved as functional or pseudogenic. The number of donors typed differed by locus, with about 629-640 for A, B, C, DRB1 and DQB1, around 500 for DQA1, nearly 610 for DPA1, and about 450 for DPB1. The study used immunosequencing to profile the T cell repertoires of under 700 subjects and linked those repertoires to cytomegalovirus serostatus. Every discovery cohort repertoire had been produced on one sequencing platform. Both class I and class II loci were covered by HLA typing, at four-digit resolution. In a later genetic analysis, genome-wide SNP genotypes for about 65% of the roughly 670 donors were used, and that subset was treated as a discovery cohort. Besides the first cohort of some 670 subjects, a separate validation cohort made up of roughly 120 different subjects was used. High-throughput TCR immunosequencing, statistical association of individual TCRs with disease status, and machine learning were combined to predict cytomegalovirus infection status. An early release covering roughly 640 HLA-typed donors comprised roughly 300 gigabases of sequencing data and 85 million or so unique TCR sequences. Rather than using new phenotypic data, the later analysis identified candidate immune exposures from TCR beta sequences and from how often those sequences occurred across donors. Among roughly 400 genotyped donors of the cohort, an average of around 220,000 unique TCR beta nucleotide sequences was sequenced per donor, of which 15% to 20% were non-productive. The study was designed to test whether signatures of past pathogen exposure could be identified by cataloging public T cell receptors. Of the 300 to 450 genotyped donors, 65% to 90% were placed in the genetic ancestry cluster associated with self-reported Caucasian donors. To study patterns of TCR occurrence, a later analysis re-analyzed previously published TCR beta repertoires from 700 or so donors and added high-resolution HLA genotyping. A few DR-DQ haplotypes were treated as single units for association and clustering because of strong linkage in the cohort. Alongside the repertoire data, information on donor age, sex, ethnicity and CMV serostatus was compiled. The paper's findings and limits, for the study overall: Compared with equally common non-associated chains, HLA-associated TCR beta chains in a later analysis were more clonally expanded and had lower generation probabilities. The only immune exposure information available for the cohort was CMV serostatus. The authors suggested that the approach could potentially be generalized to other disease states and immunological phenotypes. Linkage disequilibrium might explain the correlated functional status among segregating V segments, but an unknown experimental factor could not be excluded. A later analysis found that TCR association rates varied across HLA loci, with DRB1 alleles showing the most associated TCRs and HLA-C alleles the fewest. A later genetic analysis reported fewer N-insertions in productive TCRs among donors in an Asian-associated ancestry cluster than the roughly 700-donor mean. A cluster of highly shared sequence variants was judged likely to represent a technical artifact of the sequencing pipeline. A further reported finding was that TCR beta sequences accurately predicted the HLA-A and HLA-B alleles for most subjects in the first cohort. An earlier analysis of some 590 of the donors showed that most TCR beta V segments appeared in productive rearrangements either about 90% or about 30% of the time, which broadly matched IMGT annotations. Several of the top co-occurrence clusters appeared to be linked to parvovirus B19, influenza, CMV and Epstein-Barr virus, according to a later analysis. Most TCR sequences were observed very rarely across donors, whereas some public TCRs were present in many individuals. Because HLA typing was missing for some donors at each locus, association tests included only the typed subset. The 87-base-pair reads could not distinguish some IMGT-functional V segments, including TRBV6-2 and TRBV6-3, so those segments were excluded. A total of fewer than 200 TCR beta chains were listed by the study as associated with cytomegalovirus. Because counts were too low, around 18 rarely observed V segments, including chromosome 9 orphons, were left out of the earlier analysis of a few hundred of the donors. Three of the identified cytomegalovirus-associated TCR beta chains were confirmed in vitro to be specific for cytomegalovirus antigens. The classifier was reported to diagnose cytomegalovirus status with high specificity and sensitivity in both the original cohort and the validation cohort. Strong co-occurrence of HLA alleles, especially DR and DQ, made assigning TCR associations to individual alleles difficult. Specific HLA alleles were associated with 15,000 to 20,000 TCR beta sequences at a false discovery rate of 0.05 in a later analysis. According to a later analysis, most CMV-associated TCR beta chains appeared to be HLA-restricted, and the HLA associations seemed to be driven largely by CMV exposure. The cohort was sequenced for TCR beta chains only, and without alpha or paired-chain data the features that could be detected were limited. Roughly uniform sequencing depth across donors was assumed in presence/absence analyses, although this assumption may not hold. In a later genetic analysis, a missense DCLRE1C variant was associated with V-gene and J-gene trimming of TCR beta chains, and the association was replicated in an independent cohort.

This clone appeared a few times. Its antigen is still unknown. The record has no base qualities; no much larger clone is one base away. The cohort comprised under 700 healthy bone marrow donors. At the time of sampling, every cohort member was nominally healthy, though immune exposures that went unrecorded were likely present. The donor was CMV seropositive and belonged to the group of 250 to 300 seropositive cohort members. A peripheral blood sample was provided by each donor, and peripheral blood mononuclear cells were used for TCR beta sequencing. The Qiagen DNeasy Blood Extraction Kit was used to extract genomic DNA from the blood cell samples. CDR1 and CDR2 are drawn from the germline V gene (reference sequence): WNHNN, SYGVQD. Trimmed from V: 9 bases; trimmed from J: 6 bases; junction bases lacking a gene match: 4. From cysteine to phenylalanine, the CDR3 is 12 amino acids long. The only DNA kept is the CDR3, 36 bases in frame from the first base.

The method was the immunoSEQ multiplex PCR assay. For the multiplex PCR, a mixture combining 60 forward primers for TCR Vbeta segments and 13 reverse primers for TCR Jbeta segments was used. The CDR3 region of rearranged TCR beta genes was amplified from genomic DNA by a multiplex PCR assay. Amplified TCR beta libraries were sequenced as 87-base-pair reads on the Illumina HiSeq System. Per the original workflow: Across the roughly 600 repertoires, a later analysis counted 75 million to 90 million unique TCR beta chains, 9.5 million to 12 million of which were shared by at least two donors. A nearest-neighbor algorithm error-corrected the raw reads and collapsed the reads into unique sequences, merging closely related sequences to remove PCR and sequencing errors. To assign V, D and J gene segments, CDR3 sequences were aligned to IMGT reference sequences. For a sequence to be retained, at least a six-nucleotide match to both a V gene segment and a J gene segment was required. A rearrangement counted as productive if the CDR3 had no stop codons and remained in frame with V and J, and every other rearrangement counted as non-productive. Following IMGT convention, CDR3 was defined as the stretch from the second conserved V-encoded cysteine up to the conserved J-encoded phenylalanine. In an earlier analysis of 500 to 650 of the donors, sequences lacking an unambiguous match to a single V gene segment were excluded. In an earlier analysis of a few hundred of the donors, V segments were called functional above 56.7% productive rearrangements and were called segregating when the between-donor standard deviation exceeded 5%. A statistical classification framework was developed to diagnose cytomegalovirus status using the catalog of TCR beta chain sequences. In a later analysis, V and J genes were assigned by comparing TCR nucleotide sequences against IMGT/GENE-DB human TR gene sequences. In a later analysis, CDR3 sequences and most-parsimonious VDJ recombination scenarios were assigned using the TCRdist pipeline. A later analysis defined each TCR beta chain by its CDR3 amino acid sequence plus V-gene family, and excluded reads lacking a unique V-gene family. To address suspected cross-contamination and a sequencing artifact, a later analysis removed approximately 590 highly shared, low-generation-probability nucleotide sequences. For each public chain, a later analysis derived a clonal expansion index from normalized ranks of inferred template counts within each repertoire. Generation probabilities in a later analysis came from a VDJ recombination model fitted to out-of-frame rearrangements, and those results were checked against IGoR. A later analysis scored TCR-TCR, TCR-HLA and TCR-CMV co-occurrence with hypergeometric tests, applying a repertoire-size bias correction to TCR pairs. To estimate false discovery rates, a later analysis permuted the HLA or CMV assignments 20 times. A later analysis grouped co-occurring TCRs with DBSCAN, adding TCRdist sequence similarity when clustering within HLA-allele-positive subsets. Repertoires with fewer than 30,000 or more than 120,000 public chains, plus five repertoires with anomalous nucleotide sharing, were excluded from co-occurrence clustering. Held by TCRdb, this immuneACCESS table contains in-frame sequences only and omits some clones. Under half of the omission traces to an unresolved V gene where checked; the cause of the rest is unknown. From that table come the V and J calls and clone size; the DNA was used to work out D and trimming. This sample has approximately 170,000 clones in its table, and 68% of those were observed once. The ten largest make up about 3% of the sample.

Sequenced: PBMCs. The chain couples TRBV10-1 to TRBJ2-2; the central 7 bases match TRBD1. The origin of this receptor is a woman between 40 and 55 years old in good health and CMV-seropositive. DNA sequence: TGCGCCAGGAACCAGGGGGCCGGGGAGCTGTTTTTT. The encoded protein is CARNQGAGELFF.